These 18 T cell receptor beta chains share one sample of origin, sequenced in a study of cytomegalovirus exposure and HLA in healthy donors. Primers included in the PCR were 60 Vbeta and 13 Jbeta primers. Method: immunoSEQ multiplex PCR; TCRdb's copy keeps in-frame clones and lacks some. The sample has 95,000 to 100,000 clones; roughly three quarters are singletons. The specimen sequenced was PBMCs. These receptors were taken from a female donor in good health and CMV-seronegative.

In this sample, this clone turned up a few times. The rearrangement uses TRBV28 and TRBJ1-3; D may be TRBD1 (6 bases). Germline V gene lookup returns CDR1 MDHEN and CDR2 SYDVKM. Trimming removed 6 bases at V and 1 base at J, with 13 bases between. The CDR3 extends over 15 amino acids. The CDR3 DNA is TGTGCCAGCAGCCCTTTTACAGGGTCTGGAAACACCATATATTTT. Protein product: CASSPFTGSGNTIYF.

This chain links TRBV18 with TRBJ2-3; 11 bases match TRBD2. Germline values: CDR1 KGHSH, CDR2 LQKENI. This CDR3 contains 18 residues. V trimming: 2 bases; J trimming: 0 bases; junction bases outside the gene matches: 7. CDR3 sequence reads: CASSPLAGGPTSTDTQYF. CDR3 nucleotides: TGTGCCAGCTCACCATTAGCGGGAGGGCCCACTAGCACAGATACGCAGTATTTT.

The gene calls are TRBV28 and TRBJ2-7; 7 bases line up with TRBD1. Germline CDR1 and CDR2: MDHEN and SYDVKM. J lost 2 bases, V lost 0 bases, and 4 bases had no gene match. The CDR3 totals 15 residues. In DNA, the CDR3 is TGTGCCAGCAGTTTATGGGGACAGATTACCTACGAGCAGTACTTC. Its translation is CASSLWGQITYEQYF.

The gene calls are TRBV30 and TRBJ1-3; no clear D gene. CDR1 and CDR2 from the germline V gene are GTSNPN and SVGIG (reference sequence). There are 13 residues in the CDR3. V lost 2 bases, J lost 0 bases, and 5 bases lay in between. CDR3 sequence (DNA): TGTGCCTGGAGTCTCAGCTCTGGAAACACCATATATTTT. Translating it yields CAWSLSSGNTIYF.

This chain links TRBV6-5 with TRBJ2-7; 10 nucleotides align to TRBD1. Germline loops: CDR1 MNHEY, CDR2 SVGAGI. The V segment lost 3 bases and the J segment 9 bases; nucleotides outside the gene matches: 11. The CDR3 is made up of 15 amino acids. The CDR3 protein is CASSYTLTGGVTQYF. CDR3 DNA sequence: TGTGCCAGCAGTTATACCTTGACAGGGGGCGTAACGCAGTACTTC.

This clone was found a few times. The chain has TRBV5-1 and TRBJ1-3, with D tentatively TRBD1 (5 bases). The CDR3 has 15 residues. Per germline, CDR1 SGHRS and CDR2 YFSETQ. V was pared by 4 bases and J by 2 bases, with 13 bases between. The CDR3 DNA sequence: TGCGCCAGCAGCCGTTGGGGGGGGACTGGAAACACCATATATTTT. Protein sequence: CASSRWGGTGNTIYF.

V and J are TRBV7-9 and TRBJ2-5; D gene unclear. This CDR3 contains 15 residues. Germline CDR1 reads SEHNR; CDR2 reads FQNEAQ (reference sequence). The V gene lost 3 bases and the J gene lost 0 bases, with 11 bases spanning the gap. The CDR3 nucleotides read TGTGCCAGCAGCTTGAACTCCTGGTACCAAGAGACCCAGTACTTC. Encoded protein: CASSLNSWYQETQYF.

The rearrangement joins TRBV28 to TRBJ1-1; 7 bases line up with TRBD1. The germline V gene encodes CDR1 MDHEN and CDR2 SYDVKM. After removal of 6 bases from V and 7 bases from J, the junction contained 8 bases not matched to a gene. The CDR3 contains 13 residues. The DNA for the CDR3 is TGTGCCAGCAGCCACGACAGGGCGGTTGAAGCTTTCTTT. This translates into CASSHDRAVEAFF. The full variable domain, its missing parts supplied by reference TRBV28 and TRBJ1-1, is DVKVTQSSRYLVKRTGEKVFLECVQDMDHENMFWYRQDPGLGLRLIYFSYDVKMKEKGDIPEGYSVSREKKERFSLILESASTNQTSMYLCASSHDRAVEAFFGQGTRLTVV.

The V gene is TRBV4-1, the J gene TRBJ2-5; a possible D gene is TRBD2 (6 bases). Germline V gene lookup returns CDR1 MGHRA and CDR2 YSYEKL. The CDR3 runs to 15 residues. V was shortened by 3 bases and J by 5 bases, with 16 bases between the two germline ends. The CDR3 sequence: CASSHLPGGEETQYF. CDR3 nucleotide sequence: TGCGCCAGCAGCCATCTCCCCGGGGGAGAGGAGACCCAGTACTTC.

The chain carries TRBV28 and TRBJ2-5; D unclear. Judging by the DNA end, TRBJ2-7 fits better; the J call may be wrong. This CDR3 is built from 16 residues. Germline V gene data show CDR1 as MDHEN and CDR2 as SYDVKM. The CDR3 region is CASSLWGTEAGYEQYF. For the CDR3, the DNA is TGTGCCAGCAGTTTATGGGGCACCGAAGCTGGCTACGAGCAGTACTTC.

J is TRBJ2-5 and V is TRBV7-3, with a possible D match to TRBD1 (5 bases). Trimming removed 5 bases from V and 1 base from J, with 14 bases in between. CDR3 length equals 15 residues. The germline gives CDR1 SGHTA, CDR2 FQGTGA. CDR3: CASSPTGHLQETQYF. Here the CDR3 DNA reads TGTGCCAGCAGCCCCACAGGACATCTCCAAGAGACCCAGTACTTC.

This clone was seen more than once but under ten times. The CDR3 spells CASRTPRETQYF. The CDR3, as DNA: TGTGCCAGCAGGACTCCGAGGGAGACCCAGTACTTC. The V and J genes are TRBV28 and TRBJ2-5; no clear D. This CDR3 is built from 12 residues. CDR1 is MDHEN, CDR2 SYDVKM, per germline. V was clipped by 6 bases and J by 5 bases, with 10 bases between them.

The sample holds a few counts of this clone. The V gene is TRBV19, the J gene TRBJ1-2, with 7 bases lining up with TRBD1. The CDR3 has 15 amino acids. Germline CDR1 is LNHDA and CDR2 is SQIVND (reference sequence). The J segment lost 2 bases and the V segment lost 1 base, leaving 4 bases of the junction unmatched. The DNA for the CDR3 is TGTGCCAGTAGTATAGTGGAGGGGGCAAACTATGGCTACACCTTC. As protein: CASSIVEGANYGYTF.

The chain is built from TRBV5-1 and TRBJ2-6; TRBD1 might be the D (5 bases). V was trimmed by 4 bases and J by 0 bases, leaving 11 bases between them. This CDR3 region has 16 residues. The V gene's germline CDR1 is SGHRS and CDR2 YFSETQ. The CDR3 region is CASSLEGDSGANVLTF. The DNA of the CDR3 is TGCGCCAGCAGCCTGGAAGGGGACTCTGGGGCCAACGTCCTGACTTTC.

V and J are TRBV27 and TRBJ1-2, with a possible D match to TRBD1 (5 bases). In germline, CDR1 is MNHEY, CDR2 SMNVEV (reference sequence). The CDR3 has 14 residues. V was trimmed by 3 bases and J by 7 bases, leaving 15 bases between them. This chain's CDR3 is CASSFRGQEGGYTF. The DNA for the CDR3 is TGTGCCAGCAGTTTCCGGGGCCAGGAGGGTGGCTACACCTTC.

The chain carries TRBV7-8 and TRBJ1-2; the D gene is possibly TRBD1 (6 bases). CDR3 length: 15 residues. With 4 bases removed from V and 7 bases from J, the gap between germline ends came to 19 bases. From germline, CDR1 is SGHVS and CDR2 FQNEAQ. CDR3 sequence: CASSSNTGTKVGYTF. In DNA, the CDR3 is TGTGCCAGCAGCTCAAACACCGGGACAAAGGTTGGCTACACCTTC.

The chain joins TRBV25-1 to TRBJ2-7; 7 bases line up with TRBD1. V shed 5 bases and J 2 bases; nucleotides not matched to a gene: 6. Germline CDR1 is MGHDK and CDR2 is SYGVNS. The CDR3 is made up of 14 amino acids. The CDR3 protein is CASSRQGYAYEQYF. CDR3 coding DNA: TGTGCCAGCAGTCGACAGGGATACGCCTACGAGCAGTACTTC.

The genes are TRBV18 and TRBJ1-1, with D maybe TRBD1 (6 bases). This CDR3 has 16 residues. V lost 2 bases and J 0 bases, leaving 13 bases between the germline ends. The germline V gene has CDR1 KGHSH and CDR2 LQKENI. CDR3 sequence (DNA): TGTGCCAGCTCACCAATACAGGGCGGTATGAACACTGAAGCTTTCTTT. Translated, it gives CASSPIQGGMNTEAFF.